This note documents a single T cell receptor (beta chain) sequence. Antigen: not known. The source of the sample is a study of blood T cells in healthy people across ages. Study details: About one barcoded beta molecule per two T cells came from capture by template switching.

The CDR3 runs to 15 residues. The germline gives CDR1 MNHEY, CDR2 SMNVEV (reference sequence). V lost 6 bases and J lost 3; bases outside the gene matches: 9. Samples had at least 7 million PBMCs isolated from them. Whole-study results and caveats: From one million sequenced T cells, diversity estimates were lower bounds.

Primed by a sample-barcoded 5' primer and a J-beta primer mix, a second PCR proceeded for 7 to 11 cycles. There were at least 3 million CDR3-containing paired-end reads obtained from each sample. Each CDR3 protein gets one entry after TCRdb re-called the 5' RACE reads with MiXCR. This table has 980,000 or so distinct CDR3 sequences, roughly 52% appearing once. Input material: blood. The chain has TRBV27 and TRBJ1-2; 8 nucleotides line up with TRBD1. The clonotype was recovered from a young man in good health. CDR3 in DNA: TGTGCCAGCAGCCCCGGGACAGGCGCCGACTATGGCTACACCTTC. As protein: CASSPGTGADYGYTF.